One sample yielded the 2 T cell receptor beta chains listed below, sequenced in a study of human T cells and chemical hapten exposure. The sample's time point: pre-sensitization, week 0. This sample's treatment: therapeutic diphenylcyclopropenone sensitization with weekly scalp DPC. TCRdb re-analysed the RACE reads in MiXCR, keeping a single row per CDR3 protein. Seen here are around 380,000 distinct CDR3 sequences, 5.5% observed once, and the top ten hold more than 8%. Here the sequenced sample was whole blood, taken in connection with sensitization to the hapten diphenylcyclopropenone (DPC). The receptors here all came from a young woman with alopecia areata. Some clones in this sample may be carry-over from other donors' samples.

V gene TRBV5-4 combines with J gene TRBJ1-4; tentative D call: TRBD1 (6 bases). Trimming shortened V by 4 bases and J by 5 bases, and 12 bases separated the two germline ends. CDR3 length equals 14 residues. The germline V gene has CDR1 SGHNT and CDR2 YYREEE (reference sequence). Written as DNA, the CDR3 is TGTGCCAGCAGCCTAGGACAGACAAATGAAAAACTGTTTTTT. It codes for CASSLGQTNEKLFF.

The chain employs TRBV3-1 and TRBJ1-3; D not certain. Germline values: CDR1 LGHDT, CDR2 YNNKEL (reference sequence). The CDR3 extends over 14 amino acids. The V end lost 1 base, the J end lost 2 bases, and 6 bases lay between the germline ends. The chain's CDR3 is CASSQVRPGNTIYF. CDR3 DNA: TGTGCCAGCAGCCAAGTTCGGCCTGGAAACACCATATATTTT.